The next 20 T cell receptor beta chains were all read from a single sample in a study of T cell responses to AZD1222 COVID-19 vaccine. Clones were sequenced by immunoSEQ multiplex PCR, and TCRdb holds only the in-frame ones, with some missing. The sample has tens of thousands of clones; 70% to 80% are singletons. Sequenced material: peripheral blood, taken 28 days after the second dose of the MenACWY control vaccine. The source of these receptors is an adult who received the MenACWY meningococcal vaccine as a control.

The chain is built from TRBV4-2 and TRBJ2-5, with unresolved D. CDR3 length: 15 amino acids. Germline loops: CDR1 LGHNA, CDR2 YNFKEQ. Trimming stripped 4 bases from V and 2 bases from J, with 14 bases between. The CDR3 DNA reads TGTGCCAGCAGCCGATACGCGACACGGCAAGAGACCCAGTACTTC. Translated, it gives CASSRYATRQETQYF.

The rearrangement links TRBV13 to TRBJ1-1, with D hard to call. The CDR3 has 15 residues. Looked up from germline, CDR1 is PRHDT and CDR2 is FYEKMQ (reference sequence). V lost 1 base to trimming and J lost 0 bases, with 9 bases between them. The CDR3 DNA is TGTGCCAGCAGCTTAGCCTCGGGCTTGAACACTGAAGCTTTCTTT. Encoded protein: CASSLASGLNTEAFF.

CDR3: CASSELTPGSGGYEQYF. DNA for the CDR3: TGTGCCAGCAGTGAACTAACTCCGGGATCCGGAGGGTACGAGCAGTACTTC. This chain joins TRBV2 and TRBJ2-7; D may be TRBD2 (6 bases). The CDR3 is 17 residues long. Germline lookup yields CDR1 SNHLY and CDR2 FYNNEI. The V gene lost 2 bases and the J gene lost 4 bases, with 21 bases spanning the gap. Full variable domain (remainder filled in from reference TRBV2 and TRBJ2-7): EPEVTQTPSHQVTQMGQEVILRCVPISNHLYFYWYRQILGQKVEFLVSFYNNEISEKSEIFDDQFSVERPDGSNFTLKIRSTKLEDSAMYFCASSELTPGSGGYEQYFGPGTRLTVT.

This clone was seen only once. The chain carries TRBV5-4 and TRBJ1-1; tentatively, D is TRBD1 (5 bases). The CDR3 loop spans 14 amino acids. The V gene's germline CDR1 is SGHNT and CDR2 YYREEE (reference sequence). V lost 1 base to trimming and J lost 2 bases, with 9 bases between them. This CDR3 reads CASSLQGINTEAFF. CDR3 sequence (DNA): TGTGCCAGCAGCTTGCAGGGCATTAACACTGAAGCTTTCTTT.

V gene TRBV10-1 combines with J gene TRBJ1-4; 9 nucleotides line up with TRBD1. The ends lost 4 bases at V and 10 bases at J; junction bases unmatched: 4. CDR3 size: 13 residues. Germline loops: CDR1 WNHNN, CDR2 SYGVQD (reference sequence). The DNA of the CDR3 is TGCGCCAGCAGTGGGGACAGGGTCGGAAAACTGTTTTTT. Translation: CASSGDRVGKLFF.

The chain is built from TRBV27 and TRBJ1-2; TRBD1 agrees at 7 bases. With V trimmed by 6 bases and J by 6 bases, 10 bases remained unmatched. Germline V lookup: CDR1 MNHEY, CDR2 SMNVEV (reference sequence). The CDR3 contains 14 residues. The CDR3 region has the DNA TGTGCCAGCAGGCAGGGGGACGCCGCCGATGGCTACACCTTC. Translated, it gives CASRQGDAADGYTF.

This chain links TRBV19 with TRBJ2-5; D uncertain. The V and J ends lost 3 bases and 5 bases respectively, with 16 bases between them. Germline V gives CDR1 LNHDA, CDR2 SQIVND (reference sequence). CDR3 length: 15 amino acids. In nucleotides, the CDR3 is TGTGCCAGTAGTATCGGGCGGAATCCAACGGAGACCCAGTACTTC. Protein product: CASSIGRNPTETQYF.

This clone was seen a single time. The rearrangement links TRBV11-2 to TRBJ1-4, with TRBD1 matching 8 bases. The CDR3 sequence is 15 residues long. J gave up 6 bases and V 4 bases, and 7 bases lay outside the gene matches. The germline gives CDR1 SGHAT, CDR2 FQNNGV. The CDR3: CASSSGTGRDEKLFF. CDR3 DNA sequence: TGTGCCAGCAGCTCGGGGACAGGTCGGGATGAAAAACTGTTTTTT.

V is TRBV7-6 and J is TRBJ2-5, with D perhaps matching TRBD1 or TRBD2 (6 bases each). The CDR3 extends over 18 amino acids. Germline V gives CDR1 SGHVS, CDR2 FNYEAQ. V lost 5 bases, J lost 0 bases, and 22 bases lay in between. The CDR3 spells CASSLRVSRGEHQETQYF. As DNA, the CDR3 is TGTGCCAGCAGCCTCCGCGTTTCTAGGGGGGAACACCAAGAGACCCAGTACTTC.

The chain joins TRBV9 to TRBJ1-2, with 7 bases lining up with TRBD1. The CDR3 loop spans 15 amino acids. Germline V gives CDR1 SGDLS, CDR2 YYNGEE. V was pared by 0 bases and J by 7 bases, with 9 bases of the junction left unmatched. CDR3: CASSVGDRGGFGYTF. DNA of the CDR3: TGTGCCAGCAGCGTAGGAGATCGAGGGGGCTTTGGCTACACCTTC.

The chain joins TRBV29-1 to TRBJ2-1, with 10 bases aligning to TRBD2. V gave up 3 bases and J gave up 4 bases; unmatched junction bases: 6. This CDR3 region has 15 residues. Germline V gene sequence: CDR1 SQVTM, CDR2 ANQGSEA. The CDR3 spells CSVDVGTSEYNEQFF. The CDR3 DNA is TGCAGCGTTGACGTCGGGACTAGCGAGTACAATGAGCAGTTCTTC.

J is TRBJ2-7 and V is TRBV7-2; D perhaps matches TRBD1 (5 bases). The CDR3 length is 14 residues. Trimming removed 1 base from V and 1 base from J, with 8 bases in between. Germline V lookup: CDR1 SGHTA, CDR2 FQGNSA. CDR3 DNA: TGTGCCAGCAGCTTAGACAGGTGGTCCTACGAGCAGTACTTC. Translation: CASSLDRWSYEQYF.

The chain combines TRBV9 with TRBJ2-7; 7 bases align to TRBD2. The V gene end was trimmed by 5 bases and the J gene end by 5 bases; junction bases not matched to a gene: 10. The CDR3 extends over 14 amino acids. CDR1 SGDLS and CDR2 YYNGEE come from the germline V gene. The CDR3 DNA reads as TGTGCCAGCAGTCCTGGCGGGAGTCCCAACGAGCAGTACTTC. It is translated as CASSPGGSPNEQYF.

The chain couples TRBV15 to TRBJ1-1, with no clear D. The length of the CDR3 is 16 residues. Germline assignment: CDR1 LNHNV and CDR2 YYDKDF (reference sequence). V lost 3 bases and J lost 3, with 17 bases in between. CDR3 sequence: CATSSGKPGPHTEAFF. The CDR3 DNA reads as TGTGCCACCAGCAGCGGCAAACCGGGCCCTCACACTGAAGCTTTCTTT.

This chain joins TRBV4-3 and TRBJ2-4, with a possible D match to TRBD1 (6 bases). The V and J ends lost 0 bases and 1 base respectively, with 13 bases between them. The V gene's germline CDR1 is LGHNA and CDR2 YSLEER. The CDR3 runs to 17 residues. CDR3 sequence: CASSQDWVDRAKNIQYF. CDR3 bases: TGCGCCAGCAGCCAAGATTGGGTTGACAGGGCCAAAAACATTCAGTACTTC.

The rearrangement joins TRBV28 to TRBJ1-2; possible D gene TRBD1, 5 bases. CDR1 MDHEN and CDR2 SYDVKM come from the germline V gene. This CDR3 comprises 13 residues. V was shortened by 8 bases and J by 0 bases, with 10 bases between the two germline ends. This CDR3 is CASATDPNYGYTF. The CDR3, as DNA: TGTGCCAGCGCGACAGATCCTAACTATGGCTACACCTTC.

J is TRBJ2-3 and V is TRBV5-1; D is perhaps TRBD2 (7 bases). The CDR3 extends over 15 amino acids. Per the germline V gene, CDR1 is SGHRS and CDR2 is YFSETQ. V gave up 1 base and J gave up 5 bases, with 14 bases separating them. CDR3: CASSLTGGRGDTQYF. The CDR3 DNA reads TGCGCCAGCAGCTTGACGGGGGGCCGCGGAGATACGCAGTATTTT.

The CDR3 loop is CASSPKGGRQETQYF. The CDR3 DNA sequence: TGTGCCAGCAGCCCCAAGGGGGGAAGGCAAGAGACCCAGTACTTC. J is TRBJ2-5 and V is TRBV9, with D perhaps assigned TRBD1 or TRBD2 (6 bases each). The CDR3 sequence is 15 residues long. Trimming shortened V by 4 bases and J by 2 bases, and 15 bases separated the two germline ends. Germline CDR1 SGDLS, CDR2 YYNGEE.

CDR3 sequence reads: CASGRQGSNEQFF. In DNA, the CDR3 is TGCGCCAGCGGCAGACAGGGGAGTAATGAGCAGTTCTTC. The gene calls are TRBV5-1 and TRBJ2-1, with 8 bases fitting TRBD1. With 7 bases clipped from V and 7 bases from J, the junction kept 7 bases outside the gene matches. In germline, CDR1 is SGHRS, CDR2 YFSETQ. CDR3 length: 13 residues. The full variable domain, with the rest looked up from reference TRBV5-1 and TRBJ2-1, is KAGVTQTPRYLIKTRGQQVTLSCSPISGHRSVSWYQQTPGQGLQFLFEYFSETQRNKGNFPGRFSGRQFSNSRSEMNVSTLELGDSALYLCASGRQGSNEQFFGPGTRLTVL.

The CDR3 sequence is CASSRVAGGPEETQYF. The CDR3 bases are TGTGCCAGCAGCCGCGTAGCGGGGGGGCCCGAGGAGACCCAGTACTTC. The J gene is TRBJ2-5, the V gene TRBV7-8; 11 bases are shared with TRBD2. Germline V gives CDR1 SGHVS, CDR2 FQNEAQ. Trimming removed 5 bases from V and 5 bases from J; junction bases left unmatched: 10. The CDR3 is made up of 16 amino acids.